Shown below are 7 T cell receptor beta chains from a single sample sequenced in a study of cytomegalovirus exposure and HLA in healthy donors. In the PCR, 60 Vbeta and 13 Jbeta primers were used. Generated by immunoSEQ multiplex PCR, the TCRdb table keeps only in-frame clones and is missing some. Of roughly 90,000 clones listed, 75% to 85% are singletons. Sequencing was done on a sample of PBMCs. The receptor source for this set is a man aged 30-40 years in good health and CMV-seropositive.

This chain uses TRBV28 with TRBJ2-3, with 12 bases matching TRBD1. Germline trimming cut 1 base from V and 0 bases from J; bases unmatched to any gene: 8. The CDR3 has 19 residues. Per the germline V gene, CDR1 is MDHEN and CDR2 is SYDVKM. The chain's CDR3 is CASSLYLGDRGPSTDTQYF. CDR3 DNA: TGTGCCAGCAGTTTATATCTTGGGGACAGGGGGCCGAGCACAGATACGCAGTATTTT. Drawing the rest from reference TRBV28 and TRBJ2-3, the complete variable domain is DVKVTQSSRYLVKRTGEKVFLECVQDMDHENMFWYRQDPGLGLRLIYFSYDVKMKEKGDIPEGYSVSREKKERFSLILESASTNQTSMYLCASSLYLGDRGPSTDTQYFGPGTRLTVL.

The gene calls are TRBV11-2 and TRBJ2-5; D gene uncertain. CDR1 SGHAT and CDR2 FQNNGV come from the germline V gene. The CDR3 is 13 residues long. The V and J ends lost 5 bases and 1 base respectively, with 8 bases between them. The CDR3 DNA follows: TGTGCCAGCAGCCCTTGGAGCCAAGAGACCCAGTACTTC. Protein: CASSPWSQETQYF.

In its sample, this clone was seen a few times. This chain links TRBV4-3 with TRBJ2-1, with TRBD2 matching over 8 bases. Germline loops: CDR1 LGHNA, CDR2 YSLEER. V lost 4 bases and J lost 5; bases outside the gene matches: 7. The CDR3 has 15 amino acids. The CDR3 sequence: CASSPSGRGDNEQFF. For the CDR3, the DNA is TGCGCCAGCAGCCCGAGCGGGAGAGGGGACAATGAGCAGTTCTTC.

V is TRBV5-6 and J is TRBJ2-2; TRBD1 might be the D (5 bases). V dropped 3 bases and J dropped 3 bases, with 9 bases sitting between them. CDR3 length: 14 residues. The germline V gene encodes CDR1 SGHDT and CDR2 YYEEEE. DNA of the CDR3: TGTGCCAGCAGCTCCACAGGTTACACCGGGGAGCTGTTTTTT. This codes for CASSSTGYTGELFF.

The rearrangement joins TRBV13 to TRBJ2-1; 12 positions match TRBD2. This CDR3 is 13 amino acids long. J was trimmed by 5 bases and V by 10 bases; bases with no gene match: 3. Germline V CDR1 and CDR2: PRHDT, FYEKMQ (reference sequence). The CDR3 reads CAIGLAGNNEQFF. The CDR3 DNA follows: TGTGCCATCGGACTAGCGGGGAACAATGAGCAGTTCTTC.

The chain uses TRBV2 and TRBJ1-2; 8 bases align to TRBD1. J lost 6 bases, V lost 8 bases, and 8 bases had no gene match. The CDR3 is 13 amino acids. Germline assignment: CDR1 SNHLY and CDR2 FYNNEI. The CDR3 reads CASEDRGTDGYTF. CDR3 nucleotide sequence: TGTGCCAGCGAAGACAGGGGAACGGATGGCTACACCTTC.

V usage is TRBV30 and J usage is TRBJ1-6, with TRBD1 matching 7 bases. The V gene's germline CDR1 is GTSNPN and CDR2 SVGIG (reference sequence). This CDR3 has 14 residues. V gave up 2 bases and J gave up 7 bases; unmatched junction bases: 5. The CDR3 loop is CAWSKDRVNSPLHF. The CDR3 DNA sequence: TGTGCCTGGAGTAAAGACAGGGTAAATTCACCCCTCCACTTT.